Below, 12 T cell receptor beta chains from the same sample are listed, as sequenced in a study of T-cell memory formation after mild COVID-19. MiXCR, applied by TCRdb to the 5' RACE reads, yields one record per CDR3 protein. The repertoire holds about 620,000 distinct CDR3 sequences, more than 15% seen once, with around 13% in the top ten. Sequencing used PBMCs or a T cell subset sorted from them (not recorded which). Receptor source: an adult woman who had mild COVID-19 (a few samples of this study predate the infection). Cell type and time point are not known.

This clonotype was seen ten or more times. This chain uses TRBV7-6 with TRBJ2-3; D remains unclear. Deletions cut 4 bases from V and 9 bases from J, with 8 bases between. The CDR3 extends over 11 amino acids. In germline, CDR1 is SGHVS, CDR2 FNYEAQ. CDR3 nucleotides: TGTGCCAGCAGCTATCTAGGGACGCAGTATTTT. Residues: CASSYLGTQYF.

This clonotype showed up just a few times. The rearrangement uses TRBV6-5 and TRBJ2-3; 7 positions match TRBD1. The CDR3 spans 14 residues. CDR1 and CDR2 (germline): MNHEY, SVGAGI. V shed 6 bases and J 4 bases; nucleotides not matched to a gene: 7. CDR3 sequence: CASSPEGQSDTQYF. The CDR3 DNA is TGTGCCAGCAGCCCCGAGGGACAGTCAGATACGCAGTATTTT.

The chain recombines TRBV5-1 with TRBJ2-5; 11 bases agree with TRBD2. The junction had 7 bases not matched to a gene; V was cut back by 0 bases and J by 6 bases. Germline V gene sequence: CDR1 SGHRS, CDR2 YFSETQ. The CDR3 length is 16 residues. The CDR3 is CASSLVAGGPKKTQYF. CDR3 DNA sequence: TGCGCCAGCAGCTTGGTAGCGGGGGGGCCGAAAAAGACCCAGTACTTC.

This clonotype was seen more than once but under ten times. The chain carries TRBV12-3 or TRBV12-4 and TRBJ2-5; D is possibly TRBD1 (7 bases). The CDR3 extends over 14 amino acids. The ends were cut back, 4 bases at V and 5 bases at J, with 14 bases in the middle. The CDR3 loop reads CASSWRGPGETQYF. CDR3 in DNA: TGTGCCAGCAGTTGGAGGGGGCCGGGGGAGACCCAGTACTTC.

The chain has TRBV6-1 and TRBJ1-4, with unresolved D. Deletions cut 6 bases from V and 8 bases from J, with 16 bases between. This CDR3 spans 14 amino acids. Per germline, CDR1 MNHNS and CDR2 SASEGT. For the CDR3, the DNA is TGTGCCAGCAGGCCGGGCCCAGAACGGGAAAAACTGTTTTTT. Amino acids: CASRPGPEREKLFF.

This clonotype came up a few times. The chain has TRBV20-1 and TRBJ2-7; 10 positions match TRBD2. CDR3 length equals 14 residues. CDR1 is DFQATT and CDR2 is SNEGSKA in the germline V gene (reference sequence). Trimming at V came to 1 base and at J to 4 bases, leaving 4 bases not matched to a gene. CDR3 sequence: CSARVPSGGYEQYF. The CDR3 DNA reads TGCAGTGCTAGAGTCCCTAGCGGGGGTTACGAGCAGTACTTC.

The rearrangement joins TRBV12-3 or TRBV12-4 to TRBJ1-2, with 11 bases that match TRBD1. With V trimmed by 6 bases and J by 7 bases, 10 bases remained unmatched. The CDR3 extends over 15 amino acids. The CDR3 loop reads CASSPAPGTGGGYTF. The CDR3 region has the DNA TGTGCCAGCAGCCCGGCCCCAGGGACAGGGGGTGGCTACACCTTC.

V usage is TRBV29-1 and J usage is TRBJ1-1; D remains unclear. Per germline, CDR1 SQVTM and CDR2 ANQGSEA. Between the trimmed V and J ends, which lost 5 bases and 8 bases, there was a span of 9 bases. This CDR3 has 10 residues. CDR3 sequence reads: CSVRTYEAFF. The CDR3 region has the DNA TGCAGCGTTAGGACGTACGAAGCTTTCTTT.

This chain uses TRBV12-3 or TRBV12-4 with TRBJ2-5, with D possibly matching TRBD2 (6 bases). V dropped 4 bases and J dropped 6 bases, with 18 bases sitting between them. This CDR3 comprises 15 residues. The CDR3 region is CASSYIGSGGKTQYF. CDR3 sequence (DNA): TGTGCCAGCAGTTATATCGGGAGTGGAGGAAAGACCCAGTACTTC.

The chain uses TRBV7-9 and TRBJ1-2; 8 nucleotides line up with TRBD1. This CDR3 contains 13 residues. The germline CDR1 and CDR2 sequences are SEHNR and FQNEAQ (reference sequence). With V trimmed by 1 base and J by 9 bases, 4 bases remained unmatched. CDR3 residues: CASSLGTGLSYTF. The CDR3 DNA reads TGTGCCAGCAGCTTAGGGACAGGGCTCAGCTACACCTTC.

This clonotype was recorded many times. V is TRBV20-1 and J is TRBJ2-1; no definite D call. CDR1 is DFQATT, CDR2 SNEGSKA, per germline (reference sequence). Trimming removed 5 bases from V and 0 bases from J, with 11 bases in between. The length of the CDR3 is 14 residues. The CDR3 region is CSAATHISYNEQFF. In DNA, the CDR3 is TGCAGTGCTGCTACCCATATCTCCTACAATGAGCAGTTCTTC.

This chain joins TRBV25-1 and TRBJ1-2, with D uncertain. The CDR3 has 12 residues. Trimming took off 7 bases at V and 6 bases at J, with 12 bases between the two ends. The germline CDR1 and CDR2 sequences are MGHDK and SYGVNS. In DNA, the CDR3 is TGTGCCAGCATTAAAAGACGAGATGGCTACACCTTC. It yields the protein CASIKRRDGYTF.